The rows below give T cell receptor beta chains drawn from one sample of a study of immune evolution from preneoplasia to lung adenocarcinoma. Generated by immunoSEQ multiplex PCR, the TCRdb table keeps only in-frame clones and is missing some. Found here are about 4,000 clones, approximately 72% of them singletons; the top ten hold 11%. The sample comprised FFPE minimally invasive lung adenocarcinoma tissue. All receptors derive from a person between 65 and 80 years old with lung adenocarcinoma. CDR3s include the opening cysteine and the closing phenylalanine or tryptophan. A D gene is named only where the DNA matches it firmly. Where a row states a size, it is once, few, many or the class of an expanded clone; other rows omit it.

cdr3_aa: CSVERNPSSYNEQFF
cdr3_nt: TGCAGCGTCGAGCGGAACCCGAGCTCCTACAATGAGCAGTTCTTC
clone_size: .
d_call: .
j_call: TRBJ2-1
v_call: TRBV29-1

cdr3_aa: CASSPPTGKGSYTETFF
cdr3_nt: TGTGCCAGCAGCCCCCCGACAGGGAAAGGTTCCTACACTGAAACTTTCTTT
clone_size: .
d_call: TRBD1
j_call: TRBJ1-1
v_call: TRBV7-2

cdr3_aa: CASSVNDRQYTF
cdr3_nt: TGTGCCAGCAGCGTCAACGACAGGCAGTACACCTTC
clone_size: few
d_call: .
j_call: TRBJ1-2
v_call: TRBV11-2

cdr3_aa: CASSLRPSGSTDTQYF
cdr3_nt: TGCGCCAGCAGCTTGAGGCCTAGCGGGAGCACAGATACGCAGTATTTT
clone_size: .
d_call: TRBD2
j_call: TRBJ2-3
v_call: TRBV5-1

cdr3_aa: CASSRTSGGDFYEQYF
cdr3_nt: TGTGCCAGCAGCCGGACTAGCGGGGGGGACTTCTACGAGCAGTACTTC
clone_size: .
d_call: TRBD2
j_call: TRBJ2-7
v_call: TRBV7-2

cdr3_aa: CASSPTQRGGTDTQYF
cdr3_nt: TGCGCCAGCAGCCCGACTCAGCGGGGAGGCACAGATACGCAGTATTTT
clone_size: .
d_call: TRBD2
j_call: TRBJ2-3
v_call: TRBV7-6

cdr3_aa: CASSEYLGPGELFF
cdr3_nt: TGTGCCAGCAGTGAATATTTAGGGCCCGGGGAGCTGTTTTTT
clone_size: .
d_call: .
j_call: TRBJ2-2
v_call: TRBV2

cdr3_aa: CASSPPEAIYGYTF
cdr3_nt: TGTGCCAGCAGCCCCCCGGAGGCTATCTATGGCTACACCTTC
clone_size: .
d_call: .
j_call: TRBJ1-2
v_call: TRBV7-9

cdr3_aa: CASTPNREYYGYTF
cdr3_nt: TGTGCCAGCACCCCGAACAGGGAGTACTATGGCTACACCTTC
clone_size: .
d_call: .
j_call: TRBJ1-2
v_call: TRBV9

cdr3_aa: CATRGDGRGTIYF
cdr3_nt: TGTGCCACCCGGGGGGACGGACGTGGTACCATATATTTT
clone_size: .
d_call: .
j_call: TRBJ1-3
v_call: TRBV19

cdr3_aa: CASRFSRTTDEQFF
cdr3_nt: TGCGCCAGCAGATTTAGCAGAACCACCGATGAGCAGTTCTTC
clone_size: .
d_call: .
j_call: TRBJ2-1
v_call: TRBV5-1

cdr3_aa: CASRSPGQGNTEAFF
cdr3_nt: TGCGCCAGCAGATCACCGGGACAGGGGAACACTGAAGCTTTCTTT
clone_size: .
d_call: TRBD1
j_call: TRBJ1-1
v_call: TRBV5-1

cdr3_aa: CATGTQGSNQPQHF
cdr3_nt: TGTGCCACCGGGACACAGGGTAGCAATCAGCCCCAGCATTTT
clone_size: .
d_call: .
j_call: TRBJ1-5
v_call: TRBV6-1

cdr3_aa: CASSTVLEVQPQHF
cdr3_nt: TGTGCCAGCAGCACCGTTTTAGAGGTCCAGCCCCAGCATTTT
clone_size: .
d_call: .
j_call: TRBJ1-5
v_call: TRBV28

cdr3_aa: CASSLVPQGQGNQPQHF
cdr3_nt: TGCGCCAGCAGCTTGGTCCCACAGGGCCAGGGCAATCAGCCCCAGCATTTT
clone_size: .
d_call: .
j_call: TRBJ1-5
v_call: TRBV5-1

cdr3_aa: CASSPWSGGGTDTQYF
cdr3_nt: TGTGCCAGCAGCCCCTGGAGCGGGGGTGGCACAGATACGCAGTATTTT
clone_size: .
d_call: TRBD2
j_call: TRBJ2-3
v_call: TRBV9

cdr3_aa: CAWGVGRIKSDTQYF
cdr3_nt: TGTGCCTGGGGTGTTGGACGGATAAAGTCAGATACGCAGTATTTT
clone_size: .
d_call: .
j_call: TRBJ2-3
v_call: TRBV30

cdr3_aa: CASSYSPGPGETQYF
cdr3_nt: TGTGCCAGCAGTTACAGCCCCGGCCCCGGGGAGACCCAGTACTTC
clone_size: .
d_call: .
j_call: TRBJ2-5
v_call: TRBV6-6

cdr3_aa: CATSGQIHYGYTF
cdr3_nt: TGTGCCACTTCAGGACAGATCCACTATGGCTACACCTTC
clone_size: .
d_call: .
j_call: TRBJ1-2
v_call: TRBV19

cdr3_aa: CASSNSGSGVSIQYF
cdr3_nt: TGTGCCAGTAGTAACTCAGGGTCGGGGGTAAGCATTCAGTACTTC
clone_size: large
d_call: .
j_call: TRBJ2-4
v_call: TRBV19

cdr3_aa: CASSSYARPTYGYTF
cdr3_nt: TGTGCCAGCAGCTCGTACGCTAGACCGACTTATGGCTACACCTTC
clone_size: .
d_call: .
j_call: TRBJ1-2
v_call: TRBV7-9

cdr3_aa: CASSPGQGMVQTQYF
cdr3_nt: TGTGCCAGCAGCCCGGGACAGGGGATGGTGCAGACCCAGTACTTC
clone_size: .
d_call: TRBD1
j_call: TRBJ2-5
v_call: TRBV5-8

cdr3_aa: CASSERLAGGMNTGELFF
cdr3_nt: TGTGCCAGCAGTGAAAGACTAGCGGGGGGGATGAACACCGGGGAGCTGTTTTTT
clone_size: .
d_call: TRBD2
j_call: TRBJ2-2
v_call: TRBV6-1

cdr3_aa: CASSTSGSPHEQYF
cdr3_nt: TGTGCCAGCAGCACTAGCGGGAGTCCCCACGAGCAGTACTTC
clone_size: .
d_call: TRBD2
j_call: TRBJ2-7
v_call: TRBV7-8

cdr3_aa: CASSWGEGYNEQFF
cdr3_nt: TGCGCCAGCAGCTGGGGGGAGGGATACAATGAGCAGTTCTTC
clone_size: .
d_call: TRBD2
j_call: TRBJ2-1
v_call: TRBV5-1

cdr3_aa: CASSLLGGEGASYEQYF
cdr3_nt: TGCGCCAGCAGCCTTCTAGGTGGGGAGGGAGCGAGCTACGAGCAGTACTTC
clone_size: .
d_call: TRBD2
j_call: TRBJ2-7
v_call: TRBV4-1

cdr3_aa: CASSGSPTRSTDTQYF
cdr3_nt: TGTGCCAGCTCCGGGTCACCCACTCGTAGCACAGATACGCAGTATTTT
clone_size: .
d_call: .
j_call: TRBJ2-3
v_call: TRBV18

cdr3_aa: CASSPRGVPADTQYF
cdr3_nt: TGTGCCAGCAGCCCTAGGGGGGTACCCGCAGATACGCAGTATTTT
clone_size: .
d_call: .
j_call: TRBJ2-3
v_call: TRBV6-6

cdr3_aa: CASSPIAGQGPETQYF
cdr3_nt: TGTGCCAGCTCACCAATAGCGGGTCAGGGACCAGAGACCCAGTACTTC
clone_size: .
d_call: TRBD2
j_call: TRBJ2-5
v_call: TRBV18

cdr3_aa: CASRSGQVGTEAFF
cdr3_nt: TGCGCCAGCAGGTCCGGACAGGTGGGGACTGAAGCTTTCTTT
clone_size: .
d_call: TRBD1
j_call: TRBJ1-1
v_call: TRBV5-1

cdr3_aa: CASSLRVTGLETQYF
cdr3_nt: TGTGCCAGCAGTTTAAGGGTCACGGGTTTAGAGACCCAGTACTTC
clone_size: .
d_call: .
j_call: TRBJ2-5
v_call: TRBV27

cdr3_aa: CASSSPQWETQYF
cdr3_nt: TGTGCCAGCAGCTCCCCACAATGGGAGACCCAGTACTTC
clone_size: .
d_call: .
j_call: TRBJ2-5
v_call: TRBV5-8

cdr3_aa: CASRGDSGGAVNEQFF
cdr3_nt: TGCGCCAGCAGAGGGGATAGCGGGGGGGCTGTCAATGAGCAGTTCTTC
clone_size: .
d_call: TRBD2
j_call: TRBJ2-1
v_call: TRBV4-1

cdr3_aa: CASSTYRDNYGYTF
cdr3_nt: TGTGCCAGCAGTACATACCGGGATAACTATGGCTACACCTTC
clone_size: .
d_call: .
j_call: TRBJ1-2
v_call: TRBV27

cdr3_aa: CASSQEVWGQGELFF
cdr3_nt: TGTGCCAGCAGCCAAGAAGTTTGGGGACAAGGGGAGCTGTTTTTT
clone_size: .
d_call: .
j_call: TRBJ2-2
v_call: TRBV4-2

cdr3_aa: CASSQEPSGRGYNEQFF
cdr3_nt: TGCGCCAGCAGCCAAGAGCCTAGCGGGAGGGGGTACAATGAGCAGTTCTTC
clone_size: .
d_call: TRBD2
j_call: TRBJ2-1
v_call: TRBV4-3

cdr3_aa: CASSLLAGEVGELFF
cdr3_nt: TGTGCCAGCAGCTTACTAGCGGGAGAGGTCGGAGAGCTGTTTTTT
clone_size: .
d_call: TRBD2
j_call: TRBJ2-2
v_call: TRBV11-2

cdr3_aa: CASRAGLAGYNEQFF
cdr3_nt: TGTGCCAGCAGGGCTGGACTAGCAGGCTACAATGAGCAGTTCTTC
clone_size: .
d_call: TRBD2
j_call: TRBJ2-1
v_call: TRBV27

cdr3_aa: CAWRRRSGANVLTF
cdr3_nt: TGTGCCTGGCGTCGAAGGTCCGGGGCCAACGTCCTGACTTTC
clone_size: .
d_call: .
j_call: TRBJ2-6
v_call: TRBV30

cdr3_aa: CASSLTGQGISGQYF
cdr3_nt: TGTGCCAGCAGCTTGACGGGACAGGGGATAAGCGGGCAGTACTTC
clone_size: .
d_call: TRBD1
j_call: TRBJ2-5
v_call: TRBV7-8

cdr3_aa: CASRSDRGYYGYTF
cdr3_nt: TGTGCCAGCAGATCCGACAGGGGGTACTATGGCTACACCTTC
clone_size: .
d_call: TRBD1
j_call: TRBJ1-2
v_call: TRBV28

cdr3_aa: CASYPSVRATGELFF
cdr3_nt: TGTGCCAGCTACCCATCGGTCAGGGCAACCGGGGAGCTGTTTTTT
clone_size: .
d_call: .
j_call: TRBJ2-2
v_call: TRBV28